The clone carrying this T cell receptor (beta chain) occurred a few times. Original analysis: Reference gene primer amplification gave nucleated cell count estimates. Repertoires were generated with immunoSEQ multiplex PCR, while TCRdb's copy carries only in-frame clones and drops some. D and trimming were read from the DNA, whereas the V and J calls and clone size are those reported in that table. The data contain about 290,000 clones, 85% of them singletons. Trimming took 4 bases from V and 7 from J; bases not matched to a gene: 17. Germline lookup yields CDR1 LGHNA and CDR2 YNFKEQ. The CDR3 has 19 amino acids. The sample comes from a study of blood T cell repertoires in COVID-19. Study context: Samples of COVID-19 (acute and convalescent) were obtained from the United States, Italy and Spain.

The sample comprised peripheral blood. The TCR was taken from a woman aged 45-65 years with active or convalescent COVID-19. The chain has TRBV4-2 and TRBJ2-1, with 12 bases lining up with TRBD2. CDR3 coding DNA: TGTGCCAGCAGCCCCGGGCCGGGGCTAGCGGGAGGGCCGGGAAATGAGCAGTTCTTC. Protein sequence: CASSPGPGLAGGPGNEQFF.